The clone carrying this T cell receptor beta chain was counted only a few times. Its matching antigen is unknown. This sample is part of a study of response to subunit inactivated influenza vaccine. The CDR3 totals 13 residues. Germline CDR1 is MNHEY and CDR2 is SVGEGT. Trimming removed 5 bases at V and 5 bases at J, with 12 bases between. Broader study findings: Each seasonal influenza vaccination recruits few new T cells, the authors suggested.

Using its own MiXCR run on the RT-PCR reads, TCRdb lists one record per CDR3 protein. The sample comprises about 700,000 distinct CDR3 sequences, about 15% of which are singletons, and 6.5% to 8% rests with the top ten. The receptor's source is a man aged 45 to 65 who received an inactivated influenza vaccine. The chain employs TRBV6-2 or TRBV6-3 and TRBJ1-2, with D hard to call. The source material was PBMCs from blood, sampled less than 15 days before vaccination. CDR3 coding DNA: TGTGCCAGCAGTAGAGGCATTGGATATGGCTACACCTTC. This gives the protein CASSRGIGYGYTF.